This entry lists 25 T cell receptor beta chains sequenced from one sample in a study of cytomegalovirus exposure and HLA in healthy donors. Both 60 Vbeta primers and 13 Jbeta primers went into the PCR. Profiling relied on immunoSEQ multiplex PCR, and the TCRdb table lists in-frame clones only, not all of them. The table shows roughly 100,000 clones, with approximately 70% occurring only once. What was sequenced was PBMCs. The receptors come from a boy younger than 18 in good health and CMV-seronegative.

J is TRBJ2-7 and V is TRBV28; perhaps TRBD1 as D (5 bases). The CDR3 runs to 13 residues. Trimming took 10 bases from V and 0 from J, leaving 13 bases between them. Germline-derived CDR1 and CDR2 are MDHEN and SYDVKM. CDR3 in DNA: TGTGCCATCCAGGGTAACCCCTCCTACGAGCAGTACTTC. Its translation: CAIQGNPSYEQYF.

The chain has TRBV5-6 and TRBJ2-6, with D unclear. Trimming cost V 0 bases and J 8 bases, with 15 bases left between them. Germline CDR1 and CDR2: SGHDT and YYEEEE. The CDR3 totals 16 residues. The CDR3 DNA is TGTGCCAGCAGCTTGGGACAAGCTATTTCGCCCAACGTCCTGACTTTC. Residues: CASSLGQAISPNVLTF.

The genes are TRBV6-1 and TRBJ2-1; a weak D match, TRBD2 (6 bases). CDR1 MNHNS and CDR2 SASEGT come from the germline V gene. Trimming removed 0 bases at V and 4 bases at J, with 10 bases between. The length of the CDR3 is 15 residues. The CDR3 DNA reads TGTGCCAGCAGTGAAGCGGGGGACTTTTACAATGAGCAGTTCTTC. Translating it yields CASSEAGDFYNEQFF.

In its sample, this clone was seen once. CDR3 nucleotide sequence: TGTGCCAGCAGCCCGGGACTAGCGGAGTCCTACGAGCAGTACTTC. Its protein is CASSPGLAESYEQYF. V and J are TRBV6-5 and TRBJ2-7; 11 bases map to TRBD2. The junction had 5 bases not matched to a gene; V was cut back by 6 bases and J by 1 base. Germline V gene lookup returns CDR1 MNHEY and CDR2 SVGAGI. The CDR3 runs to 15 residues.

This chain joins TRBV9 and TRBJ1-3, with D possibly TRBD1 on 6 matching bases. Germline V gives CDR1 SGDLS, CDR2 YYNGEE. This CDR3 comprises 15 residues. With 0 bases removed from V and 0 bases from J, the gap between germline ends came to 7 bases. CDR3 in amino acids: CASSVEGGSGNTIYF. CDR3 bases: TGTGCCAGCAGCGTAGAAGGGGGCTCTGGAAACACCATATATTTT.

V usage is TRBV6-5 and J usage is TRBJ2-7, with TRBD1 matching 8 bases. This CDR3 is 14 amino acids long. From germline, CDR1 is MNHEY and CDR2 SVGAGI. V shed 2 bases and J 4 bases; nucleotides not matched to a gene: 4. The chain's CDR3 is CASSYGQGVYEQYF. CDR3 bases: TGTGCCAGCAGTTACGGACAGGGTGTGTACGAGCAGTACTTC.

This clone showed up just a few times. The chain is built from TRBV28 and TRBJ2-1; D is possibly TRBD2 (6 bases). Trimming cost V 4 bases and J 5 bases, with 18 bases left between them. The CDR3 is 16 residues long. Per the germline V gene, CDR1 is MDHEN and CDR2 is SYDVKM. CDR3 in amino acids: CASSSPYRGYHNEQFF. The CDR3 nucleotides read TGTGCCAGCAGTTCTCCTTATCGGGGGTACCACAATGAGCAGTTCTTC.

This clone was seen a few times. This chain connects TRBV7-9 to TRBJ1-6; D is unresolved. Germline values: CDR1 SEHNR, CDR2 FQNEAQ (reference sequence). V lost 0 bases to trimming and J lost 10 bases, with 10 bases between them. This CDR3 has 14 residues. For the CDR3, the DNA is TGTGCCAGCAGCTTAGCCGGGGTTGGGTCACCCCTCCACTTT. Encoded protein: CASSLAGVGSPLHF.

V and J are TRBV5-6 and TRBJ1-2; no clear D gene. With 0 bases removed from V and 8 bases from J, the gap between germline ends came to 11 bases. The CDR3 has 13 amino acids. Germline loops: CDR1 SGHDT, CDR2 YYEEEE. CDR3 sequence: CASSLAPWQGYTF. Here the CDR3 DNA reads TGTGCCAGCAGCTTGGCCCCCTGGCAGGGCTACACCTTC.

The chain carries TRBV9 and TRBJ2-2; possible D gene TRBD1, 5 bases. The V and J ends lost 3 bases and 3 bases respectively, with 9 bases between them. CDR3 length: 14 amino acids. Germline V gene sequence: CDR1 SGDLS, CDR2 YYNGEE. The chain's CDR3 is CASSADRYTGELFF. DNA of the CDR3: TGTGCCAGCAGCGCCGACAGATACACCGGGGAGCTGTTTTTT.

The J gene is TRBJ2-5, the V gene TRBV9; 9 bases fit TRBD2. CDR1 is SGDLS and CDR2 is YYNGEE in the germline V gene. The CDR3 consists of 16 residues. J lost 4 bases, V lost 0 bases, and 7 bases had no gene match. CDR3 sequence (DNA): TGTGCCAGCAGCGTAGAGGGTAGCGGGGGTACAGAGACCCAGTACTTC. This gives the protein CASSVEGSGGTETQYF.

A note on this clone: At one end, the junction sequence differs from germline, possibly due to a read error. V usage is TRBV5-1 and J usage is TRBJ2-7, with D unresolved. The CDR3 runs to 13 residues. The V gene's germline CDR1 is SGHRS and CDR2 YFSETQ. This chain's CDR3 is CASGFGSTYEQYF. CDR3 nucleotides: TGCGCCAGCGGCTTCGGTAGTACCTACGAGCAGTACTTC.

The rearrangement joins TRBV28 to TRBJ1-1, with a tentative D call TRBD1 (6 bases). Germline V gives CDR1 MDHEN, CDR2 SYDVKM. V dropped 6 bases and J dropped 5 bases, with 16 bases sitting between them. There are 14 residues in the CDR3. The CDR3 reads CASRPIYRVTEAFF. As DNA, the CDR3 is TGTGCCAGCAGACCGATTTACAGGGTAACTGAAGCTTTCTTT.

This clone was counted between two and nine times. The V call is TRBV5-1, the J call TRBJ2-7; 10 bases match TRBD1. Germline V lookup: CDR1 SGHRS, CDR2 YFSETQ. Losses at the gene ends were 3 bases for V and 1 base for J; bases not matched to a gene: 10. The CDR3 is 17 residues long. CDR3 sequence (DNA): TGCGCCAGCAGCTCCCCCCCGGGACAGGGGACATCCTACGAGCAGTACTTC. The encoded protein is CASSSPPGQGTSYEQYF.

The chain joins TRBV5-6 to TRBJ2-7; D might be TRBD1 (6 bases). Trimming took 1 base from V and 2 from J, leaving 10 bases between them. This CDR3 is 14 amino acids long. In germline, CDR1 is SGHDT, CDR2 YYEEEE. The CDR3 protein is CASSLNRVTYEQYF. The CDR3 bases are TGTGCCAGCAGCTTGAACAGGGTGACCTACGAGCAGTACTTC.

This chain joins TRBV5-1 and TRBJ1-1; a possible D gene is TRBD1 (6 bases). The V and J ends lost 4 bases and 7 bases respectively, with 29 bases between them. CDR3 length: 18 amino acids. Germline V lookup: CDR1 SGHRS, CDR2 YFSETQ. The CDR3, as DNA: TGCGCCAGCAGCCTCCGATCTAACCTGGTCCTGACAGGTTATGAAGCTTTCTTT. It is translated as CASSLRSNLVLTGYEAFF. The full variable domain, with the rest looked up from reference TRBV5-1 and TRBJ1-1, is KAGVTQTPRYLIKTRGQQVTLSCSPISGHRSVSWYQQTPGQGLQFLFEYFSETQRNKGNFPGRFSGRQFSNSRSEMNVSTLELGDSALYLCASSLRSNLVLTGYEAFFGQGTRLTVV.

This rearrangement joins TRBV4-1 to TRBJ1-4; TRBD1 aligns across 7 bases. The junction had 2 bases not matched to a gene; V was cut back by 2 bases and J by 2 bases. The CDR3 is 15 amino acids. Germline V gives CDR1 MGHRA, CDR2 YSYEKL. DNA of the CDR3: TGCGCCAGCAGCCAACTGGGACAGACTAATGAAAAACTGTTTTTT. This encodes CASSQLGQTNEKLFF.

To note about this clone: The junction differs from germline at one of its ends, possibly a read error. This sequence joins TRBV7-3 and TRBJ2-1; 13 nucleotides match TRBD2. The germline gives CDR1 SGHTA, CDR2 FQGTGA. The CDR3 covers 17 residues. CDR3 sequence reads: CASSLTWTSGGYNEQFF. Here the CDR3 DNA reads TGTGCCAGCAGCCTAACCTGGACTAGCGGGGGTTACAATGAGCAGTTCTTC.

The sample holds one count of this clone. The chain carries TRBV4-1 and TRBJ2-2; TRBD1 agrees at 9 bases. CDR3 length: 15 residues. The trim removed 4 bases at V and 4 bases at J, leaving 4 bases unmatched. Looked up from germline, CDR1 is MGHRA and CDR2 is YSYEKL. The CDR3 is CASSPRQGGTGELFF. CDR3 DNA sequence: TGCGCCAGCAGCCCTAGACAGGGGGGCACCGGGGAGCTGTTTTTT.

The chain links TRBV7-9 to TRBJ2-5, with TRBD1 as a possible D gene (5 bases). Germline-derived CDR1 and CDR2 are SEHNR and FQNEAQ (reference sequence). The CDR3 extends over 13 amino acids. V shed 4 bases and J shed 2 bases, with 8 bases lying between them. CDR3: CASSSTAQETQYF. The CDR3 DNA reads as TGTGCCAGCAGCTCGACAGCTCAAGAGACCCAGTACTTC.

This clone was counted a few times. The CDR3 here is CASSPDRGANEKLFF. The CDR3 nucleotides are TGCGCCAGCAGCCCGGACAGGGGGGCTAATGAAAAACTGTTTTTT. The chain employs TRBV5-1 and TRBJ1-4; 10 bases agree with TRBD1. This CDR3 contains 15 residues. Trimming took 4 bases from V and 3 from J; bases not matched to a gene: 3. Germline V gene data show CDR1 as SGHRS and CDR2 as YFSETQ.

The chain links TRBV15 to TRBJ2-1, with 11 bases lining up with TRBD2. The CDR3 has 16 residues. V shed 3 bases, J shed 4 bases, and the junction held 5 bases outside the gene matches. The germline CDR1 and CDR2 sequences are LNHNV and YYDKDF (reference sequence). In nucleotides, the CDR3 is TGTGCCACCAGCAGGGATGGACTAGCGGGTTACAATGAGCAGTTCTTC. Translation: CATSRDGLAGYNEQFF.

V is TRBV5-6 and J is TRBJ2-5, with D maybe TRBD1 (5 bases). The end of the DNA aligns better with TRBJ2-7, so the J call may be wrong. Germline CDR1 SGHDT, CDR2 YYEEEE. This CDR3 region has 14 residues. The CDR3 loop reads CASSSDSLSYEQYF. DNA of the CDR3: TGTGCCAGCAGTTCTGACAGCCTCTCCTACGAGCAGTACTTC.

The chain joins TRBV28 to TRBJ2-7; possible D gene TRBD2, 6 bases. This CDR3 has 12 amino acids. V was trimmed by 3 bases and J by 6 bases, leaving 9 bases between them. Germline lookup yields CDR1 MDHEN and CDR2 SYDVKM. CDR3 region: CASSFTGGEQYF. CDR3 sequence (DNA): TGTGCCAGCAGTTTTACCGGGGGCGAGCAGTACTTC.

The J gene is TRBJ1-1, the V gene TRBV30; no definite D call. Germline CDR1 GTSNPN, CDR2 SVGIG (reference sequence). The CDR3 covers 15 residues. The V and J ends lost 0 bases and 1 base respectively, with 12 bases between them. CDR3 bases: TGTGCCTGGAGTGTACGGGTAGTCCAGAACACTGAAGCTTTCTTT. Translated: CAWSVRVVQNTEAFF.